A selection of T cell receptor beta chains follows, all from one sample in a study of OX40 agonist ivuxolimab in advanced cancers. The table came from immunoSEQ multiplex PCR; TCRdb's copy has only in-frame clones and leaves some out. The sample lists about 45,000 clones, 65% to 90% seen once, with roughly 2.2% in the top ten. The material sequenced was CD4+ or CD8+ T cells sorted from blood, taken in a trial of the OX40 agonist ivuxolimab. Source of these receptors: an adult with an advanced solid tumor such as melanoma, head and neck, liver or kidney cancer. Both conserved end residues are part of each CDR3.

v_call: TRBV5-4
cdr3_aa: CASSSDIYNEQFF

v_call: TRBV28
cdr3_aa: CASSLSLLQETQYF

v_call: TRBV25-1
cdr3_aa: CASSERGQSGELFF

v_call: TRBV5-6
cdr3_aa: CASSYRGRKYTEAFF

v_call: TRBV10-1
cdr3_aa: CASSPPGLPNEQFF

v_call: TRBV5-6
cdr3_aa: CASSFRREQFF

v_call: TRBV5-6
cdr3_aa: CASSLTPLRRNIQYF

v_call: TRBV9
cdr3_aa: CASSVGRGGNTEAFF

v_call: TRBV2
cdr3_aa: CASREAGGPNTGELFF

v_call: TRBV11-2
cdr3_aa: CASSLVSGQQYEQYF

v_call: TRBV5-6
cdr3_aa: CASSFWSGTGATNEKLFF

v_call: TRBV30
cdr3_aa: CAWSGGGWNTEAFF

v_call: TRBV4-1
cdr3_aa: CASSHSTGPSPGNTIYF

v_call: TRBV6-1
cdr3_aa: CASRPGTSNYGYTF

v_call: TRBV7-6
cdr3_aa: CASSLFDTAPTDTQYF

v_call: TRBV11-3
cdr3_aa: CASRVGCEKLFF

v_call: TRBV5-4
cdr3_aa: CASSLGPGTEYEQYF

v_call: TRBV19
cdr3_aa: CASSIASGRAAYEQYF

v_call: TRBV7-2
cdr3_aa: CASSLYRNYGYTF

v_call: TRBV20-1
cdr3_aa: CSAQAGTGSYF

v_call: TRBV4-2
cdr3_aa: CASSQVPEAKNIQYF

v_call: TRBV28
cdr3_aa: CASSSGVAYNSPLHF

v_call: TRBV25-1
cdr3_aa: CASSEARGFNEKLFF

v_call: TRBV4-2
cdr3_aa: CASSQDPASGRRSSTDTQYF

v_call: TRBV27
cdr3_aa: CASSPGNVNNSPLHF

v_call: TRBV23-1
cdr3_aa: CASSQPGTGGAWVFPDQPQHF

v_call: TRBV7-6
cdr3_aa: CASSLVFNSQSRANVLTF

v_call: TRBV18
cdr3_aa: CASSPLGQGNYEQYF

v_call: TRBV29-1
cdr3_aa: CSVGQGANQPQHF

v_call: TRBV4-1
cdr3_aa: CASSHGLAGEEQYF

v_call: TRBV5-1
cdr3_aa: CASSSGGGTLYEQYF

v_call: TRBV27
cdr3_aa: CASGYQYGYTF

v_call: TRBV11-2
cdr3_aa: CASRGTAGTSGRVRDTQYF

v_call: TRBV6-1
cdr3_aa: CASSEEGGLRQPQHF